The present T cell receptor beta chain was sequenced within a study of CD8 T cells in ankylosing spondylitis (dated 2017 in TCRdb). Regarding the complete study: The study profiled T cell receptor beta repertoires in healthy donors and ankylosing spondylitis patients to find disease-linked TCR variants. The full study cohort was made up of approximately 27 ankylosing spondylitis patients and about a hundred healthy donors. Peripheral blood was sampled, and synovial fluid was also collected from ankylosing spondylitis patients. Overall results and qualifications from the work: The disease-linked clones were reported as significantly enriched in matched synovial fluid samples from ankylosing spondylitis patients. A TCR beta motif made up of several highly homologous amino acid variants appeared to be characteristic of blood from ankylosing spondylitis patients. A CD8+ phenotype was shown by the disease-linked clones, which were found at relatively low frequencies in peripheral blood. Some motif variants were previously reported in synovial fluid and blood of reactive arthritis patients, suggesting common disease-initiation mechanisms.

This clonotype was seen only a few times. Its cognate antigen has yet to be identified. The sample holds no much larger clone one base away, and base qualities are not on file. Sequencing used an Illumina HiSeq 2500. Quantitative 5'-RACE with molecular barcodes was used to prepare TCR beta libraries. Under the source paper's analysis protocol: A new computational method, built on a probabilistic model of VDJ rearrangement, was used to identify disease-linked TCR variants. TCRdb trimmed public reads at Q25 via fastp, called clones via MiXCR and kept in-frame beta chains. A single entry per CDR3 protein holds the most common genes and DNA from its merged rows. The V and J calls reflect TCRdb's pipeline rather than the authors' work. The sample table contains a few hundred thousand distinct CDR3 sequences; only one count was recorded for roughly 20% of them. The ten top clones hold approximately 3.7% of the sample.

Counted from cysteine to phenylalanine, this CDR3 has 13 amino acids. Only the CDR3 DNA stays, 39 bases, in frame from base 1. CDR1 DFQATT and CDR2 SNEGSKA are derived from the germline V gene (reference sequence). V was cut back by 2 bases and J by 4 bases, leaving a gap of 11 bases between them. The sequencing sample was made of blood, either unsorted or a sorted T cell fraction (not recorded which). The chain was built from TRBV20-1 and TRBJ2-5; the D gene is perhaps TRBD2, from 6 matching bases. The source is a female donor with ankylosing spondylitis or in good health (not recorded which). The DNA sequence reads TGCAGTGCTAGACAGGGAGGAGCAGAGACCCAGTACTTC. The resulting protein is CSARQGGAETQYF.